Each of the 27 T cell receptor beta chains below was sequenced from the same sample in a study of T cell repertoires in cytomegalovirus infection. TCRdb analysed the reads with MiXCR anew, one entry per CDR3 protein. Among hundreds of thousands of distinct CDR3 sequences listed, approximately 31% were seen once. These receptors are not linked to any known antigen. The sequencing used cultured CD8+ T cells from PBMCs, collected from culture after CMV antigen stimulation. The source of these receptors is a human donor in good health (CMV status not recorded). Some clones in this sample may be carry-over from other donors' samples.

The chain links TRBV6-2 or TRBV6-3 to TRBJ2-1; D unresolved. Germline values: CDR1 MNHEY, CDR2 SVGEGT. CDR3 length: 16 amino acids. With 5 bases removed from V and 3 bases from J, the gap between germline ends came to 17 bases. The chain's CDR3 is CASSRAGTVGYNEQFF. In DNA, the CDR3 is TGTGCCAGCAGTAGAGCCGGAACAGTTGGCTACAATGAGCAGTTCTTC.

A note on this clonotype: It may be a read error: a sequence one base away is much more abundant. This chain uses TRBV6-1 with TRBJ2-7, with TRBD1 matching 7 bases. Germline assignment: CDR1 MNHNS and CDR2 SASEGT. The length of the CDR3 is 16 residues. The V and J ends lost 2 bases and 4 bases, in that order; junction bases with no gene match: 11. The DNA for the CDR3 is TGTGCCAGCAGTGAACTCCGGACAGGCCTAATTTACGAGCAGTACTTC. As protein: CASSELRTGLIYEQYF.

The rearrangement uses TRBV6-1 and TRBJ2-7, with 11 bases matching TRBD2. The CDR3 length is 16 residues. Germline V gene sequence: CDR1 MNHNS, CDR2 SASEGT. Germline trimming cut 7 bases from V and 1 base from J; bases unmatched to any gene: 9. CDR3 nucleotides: TGTGCCAGCAAGAGTTGGACTAGCGGGTGGTCCTACGAGCAGTACTTC. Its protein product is CASKSWTSGWSYEQYF.

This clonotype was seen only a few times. The CDR3 nucleotides are TGTGCCAGCAGCCCATACCTAGACAAGGACTATGGCTACACCTTC. It yields the protein CASSPYLDKDYGYTF. V gene TRBV6-1 combines with J gene TRBJ1-2; no definite D call. The germline CDR1 and CDR2 sequences are MNHNS and SASEGT. The V and J ends lost 6 bases and 3 bases respectively, with 17 bases between them. The CDR3 spans 15 residues.

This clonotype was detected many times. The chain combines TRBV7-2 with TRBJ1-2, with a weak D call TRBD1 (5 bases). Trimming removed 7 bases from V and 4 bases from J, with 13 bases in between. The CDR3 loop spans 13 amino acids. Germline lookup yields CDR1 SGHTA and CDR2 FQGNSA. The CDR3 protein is CASMGLSGYGYTF. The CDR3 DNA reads TGTGCCAGCATGGGACTCAGCGGCTATGGCTACACCTTC.

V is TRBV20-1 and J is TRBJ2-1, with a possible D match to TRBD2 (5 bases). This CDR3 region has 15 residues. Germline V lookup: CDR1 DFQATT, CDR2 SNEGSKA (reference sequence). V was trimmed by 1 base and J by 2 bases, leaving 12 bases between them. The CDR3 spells CSARASSHTYNEQFF. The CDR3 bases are TGCAGTGCTAGAGCCTCTAGCCATACCTACAATGAGCAGTTCTTC.

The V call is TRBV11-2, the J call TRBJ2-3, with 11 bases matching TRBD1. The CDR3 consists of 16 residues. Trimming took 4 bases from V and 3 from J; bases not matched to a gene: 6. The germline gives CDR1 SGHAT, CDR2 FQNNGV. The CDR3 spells CASSSSGQGGTDTQYF. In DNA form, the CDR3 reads TGTGCCAGCAGCTCCTCGGGACAGGGGGGGACAGATACGCAGTATTTT.

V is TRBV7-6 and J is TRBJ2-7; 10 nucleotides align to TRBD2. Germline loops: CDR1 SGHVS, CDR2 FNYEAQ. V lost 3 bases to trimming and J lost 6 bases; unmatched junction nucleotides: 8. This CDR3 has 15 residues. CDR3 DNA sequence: TGTGCCAGCAGCTTGACCAGCGGGGGGGCAGGCGAGCAGTACTTC. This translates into CASSLTSGGAGEQYF.

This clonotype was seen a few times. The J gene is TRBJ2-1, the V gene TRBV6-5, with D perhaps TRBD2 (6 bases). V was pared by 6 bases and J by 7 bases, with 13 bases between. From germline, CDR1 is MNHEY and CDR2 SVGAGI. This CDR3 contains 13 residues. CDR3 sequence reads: CASSPARGNEQFF. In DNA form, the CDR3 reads TGTGCCAGCAGCCCGGCCCGGGGGAATGAGCAGTTCTTC.

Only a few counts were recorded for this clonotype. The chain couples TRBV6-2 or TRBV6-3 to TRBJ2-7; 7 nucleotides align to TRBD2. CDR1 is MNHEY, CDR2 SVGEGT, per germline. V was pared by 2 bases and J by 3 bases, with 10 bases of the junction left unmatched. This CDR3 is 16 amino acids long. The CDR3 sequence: CASSYLGAGPNYEQYF. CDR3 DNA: TGTGCCAGCAGTTACCTTGGAGCGGGGCCTAACTACGAGCAGTACTTC.

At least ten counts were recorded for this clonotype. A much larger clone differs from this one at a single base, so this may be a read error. The CDR3 sequence: CASSLGRAYGYTF. CDR3 nucleotide sequence: TGTGCCAGCAGTTTGGGCAGGGCCTATGGCTACACCTTC. The chain recombines TRBV12-3 or TRBV12-4 with TRBJ1-2; the D gene is possibly TRBD1 (5 bases). V dropped 3 bases and J dropped 4 bases, with 9 bases sitting between them. There are 13 residues in the CDR3.

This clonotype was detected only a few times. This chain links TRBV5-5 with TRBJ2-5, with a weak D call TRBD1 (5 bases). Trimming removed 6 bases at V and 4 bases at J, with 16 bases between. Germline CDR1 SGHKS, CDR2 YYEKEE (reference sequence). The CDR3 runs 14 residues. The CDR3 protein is CASNPGPGPETQYF. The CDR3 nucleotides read TGTGCCAGCAACCCTGGCCCAGGGCCAGAGACCCAGTACTTC.

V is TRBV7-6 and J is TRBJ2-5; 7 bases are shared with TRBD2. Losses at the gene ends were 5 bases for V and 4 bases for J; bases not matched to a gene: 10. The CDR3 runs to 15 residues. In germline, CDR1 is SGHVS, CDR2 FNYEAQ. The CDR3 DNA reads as TGTGCCAGCAGCCAGTTTGAGAGCGGGGTAGAGACCCAGTACTTC. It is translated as CASSQFESGVETQYF.

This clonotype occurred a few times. CDR3 sequence: CSVEVTSGVYNEQFF. For the CDR3, the DNA is TGCAGCGTTGAGGTCACTAGCGGGGTTTACAATGAGCAGTTCTTC. J is TRBJ2-1 and V is TRBV29-1; 10 positions agree with TRBD2. Germline lookup yields CDR1 SQVTM and CDR2 ANQGSEA. The V gene end was trimmed by 3 bases and the J gene end by 4 bases; junction bases not matched to a gene: 6. The CDR3 runs to 15 residues.

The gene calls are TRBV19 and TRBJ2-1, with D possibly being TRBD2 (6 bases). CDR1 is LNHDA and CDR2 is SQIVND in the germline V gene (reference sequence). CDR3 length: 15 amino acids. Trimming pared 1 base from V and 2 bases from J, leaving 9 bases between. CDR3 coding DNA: TGTGCCAGTAGTATAGCGGCGGGACCCTACAATGAGCAGTTCTTC. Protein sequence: CASSIAAGPYNEQFF.

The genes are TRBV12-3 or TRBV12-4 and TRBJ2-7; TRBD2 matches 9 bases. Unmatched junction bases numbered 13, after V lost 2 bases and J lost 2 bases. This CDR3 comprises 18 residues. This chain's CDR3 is CASSLSSGAQQNPYEQYF. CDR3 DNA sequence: TGTGCCAGCAGTTTATCTAGCGGGGCCCAACAAAACCCCTACGAGCAGTACTTC.

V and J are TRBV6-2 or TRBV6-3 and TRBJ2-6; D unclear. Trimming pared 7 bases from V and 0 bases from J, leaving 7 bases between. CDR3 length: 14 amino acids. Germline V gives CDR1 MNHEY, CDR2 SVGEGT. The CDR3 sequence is CASTQSSGANVLTF. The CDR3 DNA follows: TGTGCCAGCACCCAGTCCTCTGGGGCCAACGTCCTGACTTTC.

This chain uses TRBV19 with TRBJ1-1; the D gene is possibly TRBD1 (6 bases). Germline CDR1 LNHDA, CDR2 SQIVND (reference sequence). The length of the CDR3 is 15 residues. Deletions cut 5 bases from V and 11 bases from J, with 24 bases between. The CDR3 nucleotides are TGTGCCAGTAGTCCGCACCGGGGGGCAGAGTTTACGGCTTTCTTT. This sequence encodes CASSPHRGAEFTAFF. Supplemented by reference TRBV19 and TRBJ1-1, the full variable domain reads DGGITQSPKYLFRKEGQNVTLSCEQNLNHDAMYWYRQDPGQGLRLIYYSQIVNDFQKGDIAEGYSVSREKKESFPLTVTSAQKNPTAFYLCASSPHRGAEFTAFFGQGTRLTVV.

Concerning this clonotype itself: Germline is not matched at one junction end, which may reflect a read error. The CDR3 region is CVSSYSSDRGIRDGYTF. The CDR3 region has the DNA TGTGTCAGCAGTTACTCATCGGACAGGGGTATCAGAGATGGCTACACCTTC. This chain connects TRBV6-6 to TRBJ1-2, with 9 nucleotides matching TRBD1. CDR1 MNHNY and CDR2 SVGAGI come from the germline V gene (reference sequence). This CDR3 is 17 amino acids long.

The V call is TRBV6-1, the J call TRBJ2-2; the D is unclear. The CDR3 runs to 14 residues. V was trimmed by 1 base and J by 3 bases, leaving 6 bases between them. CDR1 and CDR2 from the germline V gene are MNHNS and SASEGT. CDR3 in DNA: TGTGCCAGCAGTGAAGGGGCGGACACCGGGGAGCTGTTTTTT. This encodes CASSEGADTGELFF.

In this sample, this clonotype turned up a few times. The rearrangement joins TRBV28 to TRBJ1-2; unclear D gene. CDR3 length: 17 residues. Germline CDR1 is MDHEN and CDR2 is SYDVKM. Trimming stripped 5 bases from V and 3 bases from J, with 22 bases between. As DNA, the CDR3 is TGTGCCAGCAGTCCGAATACCCCCCTGAAAAATGACTATGGCTACACCTTC. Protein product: CASSPNTPLKNDYGYTF.

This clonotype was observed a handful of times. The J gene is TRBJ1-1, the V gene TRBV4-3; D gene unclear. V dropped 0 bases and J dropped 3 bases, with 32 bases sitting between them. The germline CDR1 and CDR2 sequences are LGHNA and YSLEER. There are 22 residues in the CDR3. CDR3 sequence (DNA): TGCGCCAGCAGCCAAGATGGGCCCTTCGTGGAGGTTGGAGGTATTCTGGACACTGAAGCTTTCTTT. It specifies CASSQDGPFVEVGGILDTEAFF.

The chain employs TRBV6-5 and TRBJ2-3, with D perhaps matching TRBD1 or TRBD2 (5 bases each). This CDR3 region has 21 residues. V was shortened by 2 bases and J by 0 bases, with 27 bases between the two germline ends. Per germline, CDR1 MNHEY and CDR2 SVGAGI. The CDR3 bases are TGTGCCAGCAGTTACAGAGTCCAGGGTTTGACTAAAGCGTCTAGCACAGATACGCAGTATTTT. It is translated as CASSYRVQGLTKASSTDTQYF.

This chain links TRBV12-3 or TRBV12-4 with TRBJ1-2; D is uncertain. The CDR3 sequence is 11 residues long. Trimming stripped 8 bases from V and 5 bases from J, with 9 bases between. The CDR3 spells CASGPEYGYTF. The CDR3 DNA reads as TGTGCCAGCGGCCCGGAATATGGCTACACCTTC.

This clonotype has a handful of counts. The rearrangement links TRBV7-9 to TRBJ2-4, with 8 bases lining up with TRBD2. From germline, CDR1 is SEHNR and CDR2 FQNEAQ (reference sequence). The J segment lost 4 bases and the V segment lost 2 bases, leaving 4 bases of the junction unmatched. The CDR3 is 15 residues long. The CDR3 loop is CASSLSGGEKNIQYF. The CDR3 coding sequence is TGTGCCAGCAGCTTAAGCGGGGGAGAGAAAAACATTCAGTACTTC.

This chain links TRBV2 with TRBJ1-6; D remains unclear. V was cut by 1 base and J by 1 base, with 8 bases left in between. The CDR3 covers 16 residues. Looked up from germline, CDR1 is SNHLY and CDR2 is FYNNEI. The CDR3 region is CASSEDGVSYNSPLHF. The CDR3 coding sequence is TGTGCCAGCAGTGAAGACGGGGTGTCCTATAATTCACCCCTCCACTTT.

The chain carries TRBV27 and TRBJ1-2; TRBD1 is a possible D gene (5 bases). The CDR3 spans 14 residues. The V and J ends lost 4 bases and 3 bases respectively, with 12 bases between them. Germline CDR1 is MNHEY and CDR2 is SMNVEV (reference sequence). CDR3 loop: CASSSGYGYYGYTF. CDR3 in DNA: TGTGCCAGCAGTTCAGGGTATGGGTACTATGGCTACACCTTC.